This T cell receptor beta chain was sequenced in a study of B cell selection in AIRE deficiency. Study-level points and caveats: CDR3s were shorter in shared Treg sequences, reflecting few non-templated nucleotide insertions. Healthy Tconv contained roughly two fifths of shared healthy Treg sequences; only TCRbeta sequenced.

Remarks on this clone: As yet, its antigen is unknown.

Sorted regulatory T cells were CD4-positive, CD25-high and CD127-low or negative. Unrelated healthy donors provided the controls. How the authors handled the data: Treg pools: some 5x10^4 distinct patient, some 88,000 donor TCRbeta sequences. Data came from immunoSEQ multiplex PCR; TCRdb stores just in-frame clones and leaves some out. V and J calls and clone size are those listed in that table; D and trimming were worked out from the DNA. The sample lists tens of thousands of clones, about nine tenths seen once, with more than 1.3% in the top ten. Germline values: CDR1 SNHLY, CDR2 FYNNEI. V gave up 5 bases and J gave up 8 bases; unmatched junction bases: 3. The CDR3 contains 13 residues.

The receptor comes from a human donor in good health. Sequenced material: CD4+CD25+ Tregs sorted from PBMCs. V is TRBV2 and J is TRBJ2-2, with 9 bases lining up with TRBD1. This chain's CDR3 is CASSPQGAGELFF. Written as DNA, the CDR3 is TGTGCCAGCAGTCCACAGGGGGCAGGGGAGCTGTTTTTT.